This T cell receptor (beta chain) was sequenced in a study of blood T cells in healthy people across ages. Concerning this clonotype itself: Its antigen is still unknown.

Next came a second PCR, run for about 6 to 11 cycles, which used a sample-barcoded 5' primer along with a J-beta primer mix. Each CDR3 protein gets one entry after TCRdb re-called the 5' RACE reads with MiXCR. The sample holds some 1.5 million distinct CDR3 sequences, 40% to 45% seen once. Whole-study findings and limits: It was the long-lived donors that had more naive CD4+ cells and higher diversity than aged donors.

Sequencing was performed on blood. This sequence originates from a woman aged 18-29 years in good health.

CDR3: CASSFHLGPSYNEQFF. DNA for the CDR3: TGTGCCAGCAGTTTTCACCTCGGACCCTCCTACAATGAGCAGTTCTTC. The chain employs TRBV12-3 or TRBV12-4 and TRBJ2-1; no clear D gene. The CDR3 totals 16 residues. The V end lost 3 bases, the J end lost 0 bases, and 12 bases lay between the germline ends.